Sequencing of this TCR beta chain was carried out in a study of blood T cell repertoires in COVID-19. Overall study: Donors in the United States, Italy and Spain gave samples during acute or convalescent COVID-19. The cDNA or gDNA used as material had been derived from T cells, B-cell-depleted T cells, or PBMCs.

The table came from immunoSEQ multiplex PCR; TCRdb's copy has only in-frame clones and leaves some out. The table records under 250,000 clones, 70% to 90% of them present only once. The CDR3 has 15 amino acids. Trimming cost V 4 bases and J 4 bases; bases outside gene matches: 8. CDR1 is SGHRS, CDR2 YFSETQ, per germline. The specimen sequenced was peripheral blood. The chain is built from TRBV5-1 and TRBJ1-1; 9 bases align to TRBD1. The clonotype comes from a man aged 40-49 years with acute or convalescent COVID-19. CDR3 nucleotides: TGCGCCAGCAGCCCAACAGGGGGCGAAGGCACTGAAGCTTTCTTT. Its translation: CASSPTGGEGTEAFF.